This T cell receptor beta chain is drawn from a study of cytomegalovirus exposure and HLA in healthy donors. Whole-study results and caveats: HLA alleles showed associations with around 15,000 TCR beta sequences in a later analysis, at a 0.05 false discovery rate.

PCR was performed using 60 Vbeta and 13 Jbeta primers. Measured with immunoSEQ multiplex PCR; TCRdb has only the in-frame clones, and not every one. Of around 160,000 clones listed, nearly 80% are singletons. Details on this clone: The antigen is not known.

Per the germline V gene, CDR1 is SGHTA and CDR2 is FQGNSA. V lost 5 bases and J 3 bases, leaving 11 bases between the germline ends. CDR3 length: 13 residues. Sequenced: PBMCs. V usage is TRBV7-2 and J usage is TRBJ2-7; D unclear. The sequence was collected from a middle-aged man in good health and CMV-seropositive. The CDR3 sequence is CASSPARFYEQYF. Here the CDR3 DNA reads TGTGCCAGCAGCCCTGCCCGGTTCTACGAGCAGTACTTC.